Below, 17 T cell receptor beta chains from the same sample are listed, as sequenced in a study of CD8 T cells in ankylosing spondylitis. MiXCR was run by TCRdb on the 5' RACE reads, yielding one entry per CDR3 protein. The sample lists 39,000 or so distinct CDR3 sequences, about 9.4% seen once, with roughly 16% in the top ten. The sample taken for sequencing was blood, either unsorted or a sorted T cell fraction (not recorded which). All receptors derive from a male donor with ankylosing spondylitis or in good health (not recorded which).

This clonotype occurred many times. The CDR3 region has the DNA TGCGCCAGCAGCTTGAAGGGTAGCACCGGGGAGCTGTTTTTT. Its translation is CASSLKGSTGELFF. The chain uses TRBV5-1 and TRBJ2-2; D uncertain. Trimming took 1 base from V and 4 from J, leaving 8 bases between them. The CDR3 has 14 residues. CDR1 and CDR2 from the germline V gene are SGHRS and YFSETQ.

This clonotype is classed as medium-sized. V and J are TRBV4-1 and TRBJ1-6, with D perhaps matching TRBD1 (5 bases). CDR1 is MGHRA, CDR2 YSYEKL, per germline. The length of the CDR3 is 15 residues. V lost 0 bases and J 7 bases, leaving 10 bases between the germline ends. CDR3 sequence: CASSQDGAGNSPLHF. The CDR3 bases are TGCGCCAGCAGCCAAGACGGGGCAGGAAATTCACCCCTCCACTTT.

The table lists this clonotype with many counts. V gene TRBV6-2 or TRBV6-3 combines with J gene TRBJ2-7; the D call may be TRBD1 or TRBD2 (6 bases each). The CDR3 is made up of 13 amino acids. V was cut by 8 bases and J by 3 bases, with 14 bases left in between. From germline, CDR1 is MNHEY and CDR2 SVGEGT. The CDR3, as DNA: TGTGCCAGCCCGGGGGCCCTCTTCTACGAGCAGTACTTC. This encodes CASPGALFYEQYF.

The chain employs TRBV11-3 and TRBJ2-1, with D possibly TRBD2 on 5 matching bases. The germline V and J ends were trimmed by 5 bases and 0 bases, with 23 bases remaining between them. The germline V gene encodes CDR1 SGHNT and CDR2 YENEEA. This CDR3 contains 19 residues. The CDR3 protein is CASSLLWGTRESSYNEQFF. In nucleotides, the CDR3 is TGTGCCAGCAGCCTATTATGGGGTACTAGAGAGAGCTCCTACAATGAGCAGTTCTTC.

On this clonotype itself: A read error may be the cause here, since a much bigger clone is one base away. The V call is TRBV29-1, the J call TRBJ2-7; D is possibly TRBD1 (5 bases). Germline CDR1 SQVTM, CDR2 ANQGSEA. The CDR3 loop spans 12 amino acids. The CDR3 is CSVGRGSCEQYF. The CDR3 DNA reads TGCAGCGTTGGAAGGGGCTCCTGCGAGCAGTACTTC.

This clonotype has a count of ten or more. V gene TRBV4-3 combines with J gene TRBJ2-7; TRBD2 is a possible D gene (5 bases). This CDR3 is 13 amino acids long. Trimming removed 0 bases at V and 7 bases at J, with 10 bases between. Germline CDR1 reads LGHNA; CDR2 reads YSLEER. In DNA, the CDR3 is TGCGCCAGCAGCCAAGAACTCCGGGGAGAGCAGTACTTC. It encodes CASSQELRGEQYF.

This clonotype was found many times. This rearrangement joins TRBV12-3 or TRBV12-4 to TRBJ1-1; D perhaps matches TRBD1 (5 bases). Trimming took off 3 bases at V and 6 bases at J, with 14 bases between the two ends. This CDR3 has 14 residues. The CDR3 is CASSFRGLSPEAFF. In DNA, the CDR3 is TGTGCCAGCAGTTTTCGGGGACTCTCGCCTGAAGCTTTCTTT.

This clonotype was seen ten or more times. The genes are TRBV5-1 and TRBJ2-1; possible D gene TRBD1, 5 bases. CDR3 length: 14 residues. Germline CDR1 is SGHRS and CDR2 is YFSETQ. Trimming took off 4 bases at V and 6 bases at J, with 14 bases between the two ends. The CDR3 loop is CASSTGPSVNEQFF. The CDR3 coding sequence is TGCGCCAGCAGCACAGGACCTTCCGTCAATGAGCAGTTCTTC.

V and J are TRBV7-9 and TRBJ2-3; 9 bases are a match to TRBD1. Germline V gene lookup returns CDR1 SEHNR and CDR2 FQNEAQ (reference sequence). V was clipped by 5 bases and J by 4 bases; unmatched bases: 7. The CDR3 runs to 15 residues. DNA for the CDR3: TGTGCCAGCAGCATCACAGGGGGCCTTGCAGATACGCAGTATTTT. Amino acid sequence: CASSITGGLADTQYF.

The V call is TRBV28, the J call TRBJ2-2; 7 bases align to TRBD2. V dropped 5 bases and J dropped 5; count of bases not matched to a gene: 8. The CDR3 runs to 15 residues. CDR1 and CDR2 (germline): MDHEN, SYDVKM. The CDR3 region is CASSPRGRGTGELFF. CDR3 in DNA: TGTGCCAGCAGTCCCCGGGGGAGGGGTACCGGGGAGCTGTTTTTT. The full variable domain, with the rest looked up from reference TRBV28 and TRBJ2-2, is DVKVTQSSRYLVKRTGEKVFLECVQDMDHENMFWYRQDPGLGLRLIYFSYDVKMKEKGDIPEGYSVSREKKERFSLILESASTNQTSMYLCASSPRGRGTGELFFGEGSRLTVL.

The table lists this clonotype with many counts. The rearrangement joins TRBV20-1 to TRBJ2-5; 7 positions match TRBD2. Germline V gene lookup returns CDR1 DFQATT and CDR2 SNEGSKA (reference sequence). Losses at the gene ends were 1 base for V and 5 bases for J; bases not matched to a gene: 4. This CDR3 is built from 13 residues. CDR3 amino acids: CSARVPGRETQYF. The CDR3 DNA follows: TGCAGTGCTAGAGTCCCCGGGAGGGAGACCCAGTACTTC.

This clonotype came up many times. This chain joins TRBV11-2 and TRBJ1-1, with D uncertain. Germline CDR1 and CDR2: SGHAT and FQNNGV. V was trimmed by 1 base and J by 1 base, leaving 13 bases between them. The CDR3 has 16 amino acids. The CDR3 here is CASSLGAQTRNTEAFF. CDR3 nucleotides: TGTGCCAGCAGCTTAGGCGCCCAGACCCGGAACACTGAAGCTTTCTTT.

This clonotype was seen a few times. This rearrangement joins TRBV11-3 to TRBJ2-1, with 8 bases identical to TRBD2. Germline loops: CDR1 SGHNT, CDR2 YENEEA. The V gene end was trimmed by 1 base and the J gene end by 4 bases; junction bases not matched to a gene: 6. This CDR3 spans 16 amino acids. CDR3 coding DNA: TGTGCCAGCAGCTTAGTGAATAGCGGGGCTTACAATGAGCAGTTCTTC. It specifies CASSLVNSGAYNEQFF.

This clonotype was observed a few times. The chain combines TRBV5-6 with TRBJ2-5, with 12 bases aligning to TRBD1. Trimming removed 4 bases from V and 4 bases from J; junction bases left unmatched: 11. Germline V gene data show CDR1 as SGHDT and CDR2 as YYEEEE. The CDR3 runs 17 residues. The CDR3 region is CASSLGGTGGFRETQYF. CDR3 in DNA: TGTGCCAGCAGCCTGGGGGGGACAGGGGGCTTCAGAGAGACCCAGTACTTC.

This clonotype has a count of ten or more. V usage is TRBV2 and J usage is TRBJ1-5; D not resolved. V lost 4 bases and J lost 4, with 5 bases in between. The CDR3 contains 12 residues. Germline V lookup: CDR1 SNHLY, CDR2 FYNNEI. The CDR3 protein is CASSAENQPQHF. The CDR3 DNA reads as TGTGCCAGCAGTGCCGAGAATCAGCCCCAGCATTTT.

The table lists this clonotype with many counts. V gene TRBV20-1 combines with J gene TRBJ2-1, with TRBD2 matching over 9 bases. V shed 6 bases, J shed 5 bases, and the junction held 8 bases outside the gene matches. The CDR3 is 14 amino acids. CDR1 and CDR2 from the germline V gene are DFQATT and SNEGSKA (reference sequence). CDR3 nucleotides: TGCAGTGCGGATAGCGGGAGTTTCAACAATGAGCAGTTCTTC. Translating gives CSADSGSFNNEQFF.

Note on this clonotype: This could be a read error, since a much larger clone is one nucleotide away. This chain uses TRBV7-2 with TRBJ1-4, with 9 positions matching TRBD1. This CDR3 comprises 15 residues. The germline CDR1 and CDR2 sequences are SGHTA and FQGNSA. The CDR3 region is CASSHDRGRGENLFF. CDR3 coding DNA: TGTGCCAGCAGCCACGACAGGGGGAGAGGTGAAAACCTGTTTTTT.